The source of this T cell receptor (beta chain) is a study of blood T cell repertoires in COVID-19. Generated by immunoSEQ multiplex PCR, the TCRdb table keeps only in-frame clones and is missing some. The sample has 97,000 or so clones, roughly nine tenths seen once. The germline CDR1 and CDR2 sequences are MNHEY and SMNVEV (reference sequence). CDR3 length equals 12 residues. Trimming took off 9 bases at V and 3 bases at J, with 11 bases between the two ends. Material: peripheral blood. The source is a man aged 60 to 69 with acute or convalescent COVID-19. This chain uses TRBV27 with TRBJ1-2; tentatively, D is TRBD1 (6 bases). In DNA form, the CDR3 reads TGTGCCAGTAGGGGGTACGACTATGGCTACACCTTC. It translates to CASRGYDYGYTF.